This record concerns one T cell receptor beta chain sequence. This sample is drawn from a study of blood T cell repertoires in COVID-19. Study-wide background: Acute and convalescent COVID-19 specimens originated in the United States, Italy and Spain. Nucleic acid was either cDNA or gDNA, and it came from T cells, B-cell-depleted T cells, or PBMCs.

The authors' processing: Amplification of reference gene primers provided the estimated nucleated cell counts. Profiled with immunoSEQ multiplex PCR; TCRdb holds only in-frame clones, not every one. From that table come the V and J calls and clone size; the DNA was used to work out D and trimming. The sample lists about 260,000 clones; nearly 90% were seen once. Germline CDR1 SGHTS, CDR2 YDEGEE. V lost 0 bases to trimming and J lost 10 bases, with 11 bases between them. CDR3 length: 14 residues. This TCR was recovered from a human donor in a cohort sampled during active COVID-19. V and J are TRBV5-8 and TRBJ1-6; tentative D call: TRBD1 (5 bases). The sequenced sample was peripheral blood. CDR3 DNA: TGTGCCAGCAGCTTGGTAGGGGTACGGTCACCCCTCCACTTT. Translation: CASSLVGVRSPLHF.